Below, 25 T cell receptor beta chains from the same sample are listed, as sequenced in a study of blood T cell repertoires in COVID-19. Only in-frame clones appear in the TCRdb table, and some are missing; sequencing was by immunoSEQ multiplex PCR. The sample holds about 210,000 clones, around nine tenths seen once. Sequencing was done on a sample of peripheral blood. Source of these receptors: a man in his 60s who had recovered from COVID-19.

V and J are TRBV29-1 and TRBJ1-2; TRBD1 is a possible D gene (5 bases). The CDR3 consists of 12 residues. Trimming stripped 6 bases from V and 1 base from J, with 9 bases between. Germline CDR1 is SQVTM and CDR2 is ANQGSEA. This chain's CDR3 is CSVLRDNYGYTF. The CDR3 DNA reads TGCAGCGTCCTCAGGGATAACTATGGCTACACCTTC.

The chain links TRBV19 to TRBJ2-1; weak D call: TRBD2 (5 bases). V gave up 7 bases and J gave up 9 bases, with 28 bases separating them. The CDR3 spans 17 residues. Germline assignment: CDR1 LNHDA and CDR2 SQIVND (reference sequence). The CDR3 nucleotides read TGTGCCAGTAAGGATGGAGGCGTGGCCTGGGGATATGGTGAGCAGTTCTTC. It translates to CASKDGGVAWGYGEQFF.

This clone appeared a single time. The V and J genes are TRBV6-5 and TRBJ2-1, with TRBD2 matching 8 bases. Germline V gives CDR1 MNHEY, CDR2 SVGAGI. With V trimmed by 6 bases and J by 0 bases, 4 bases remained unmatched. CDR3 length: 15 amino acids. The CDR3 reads CASSLSGSSYNEQFF. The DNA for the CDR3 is TGTGCCAGCAGCCTGAGCGGGAGCTCCTACAATGAGCAGTTCTTC.

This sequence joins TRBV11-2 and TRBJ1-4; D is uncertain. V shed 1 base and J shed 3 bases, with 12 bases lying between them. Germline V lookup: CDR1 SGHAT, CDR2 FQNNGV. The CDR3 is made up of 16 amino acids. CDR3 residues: CASSLGGRTSNEKLFF. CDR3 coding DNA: TGTGCCAGCAGCTTAGGTGGACGGACTTCTAATGAAAAACTGTTTTTT. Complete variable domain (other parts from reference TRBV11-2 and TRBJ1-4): EAGVAQSPRYKIIEKRQSVAFWCNPISGHATLYWYQQILGQGPKLLIQFQNNGVVDDSQLPKDRFSAERLKGVDSTLKIQPAKLEDSAVYLCASSLGGRTSNEKLFFGSGTQLSVL.

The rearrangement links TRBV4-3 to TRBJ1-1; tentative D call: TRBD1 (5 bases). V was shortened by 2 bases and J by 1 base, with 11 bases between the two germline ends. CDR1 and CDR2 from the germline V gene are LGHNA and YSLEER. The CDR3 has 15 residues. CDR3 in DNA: TGCGCCAGCAGCCAAACACCGACAGCGAACACTGAAGCTTTCTTT. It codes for CASSQTPTANTEAFF.

CDR3 DNA sequence: TGTGCCAGCAGTTCCCAAATACGACAGGGGCCAAAAGCAACTAATGAAAAACTGTTTTTT. Translating gives CASSSQIRQGPKATNEKLFF. The chain joins TRBV27 to TRBJ1-4, with 8 bases identical to TRBD1. Germline trimming cut 4 bases from V and 0 bases from J; bases unmatched to any gene: 16. The germline gives CDR1 MNHEY, CDR2 SMNVEV (reference sequence). The CDR3 is made up of 20 amino acids. Full variable domain (outside the CDR3, taken from reference TRBV27 and TRBJ1-4): EAQVTQNPRYLITVTGKKLTVTCSQNMNHEYMSWYRQDPGLGLRQIYYSMNVEVTDKGDVPEGYKVSRKEKRNFPLILESPSPNQTSLYFCASSSQIRQGPKATNEKLFFGSGTQLSVL.

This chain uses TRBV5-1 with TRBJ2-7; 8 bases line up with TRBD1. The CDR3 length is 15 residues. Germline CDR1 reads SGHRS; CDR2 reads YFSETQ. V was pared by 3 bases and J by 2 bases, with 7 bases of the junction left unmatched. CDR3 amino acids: CASSWSGTGTYEQYF. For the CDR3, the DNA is TGCGCCAGCAGCTGGTCCGGGACAGGTACCTACGAGCAGTACTTC.

CDR3 region: CASTGQGSNTGELFF. The CDR3 DNA follows: TGCGCCAGCACCGGACAGGGGAGCAACACCGGGGAGCTGTTTTTT. The rearrangement joins TRBV5-1 to TRBJ2-2; 9 bases are a match to TRBD1. The CDR3 is 15 amino acids. Per germline, CDR1 SGHRS and CDR2 YFSETQ. Trimming removed 6 bases from V and 2 bases from J; junction bases left unmatched: 5. The variable domain in full, with the rest retrieved from reference TRBV5-1 and TRBJ2-2, is KAGVTQTPRYLIKTRGQQVTLSCSPISGHRSVSWYQQTPGQGLQFLFEYFSETQRNKGNFPGRFSGRQFSNSRSEMNVSTLELGDSALYLCASTGQGSNTGELFFGEGSRLTVL.

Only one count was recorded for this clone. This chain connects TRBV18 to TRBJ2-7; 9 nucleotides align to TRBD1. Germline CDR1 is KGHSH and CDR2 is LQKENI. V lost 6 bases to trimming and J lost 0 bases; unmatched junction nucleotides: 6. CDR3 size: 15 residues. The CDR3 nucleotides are TGTGCCAGCTCGACCGGGACAGGGACCTCCTACGAGCAGTACTTC. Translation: CASSTGTGTSYEQYF.

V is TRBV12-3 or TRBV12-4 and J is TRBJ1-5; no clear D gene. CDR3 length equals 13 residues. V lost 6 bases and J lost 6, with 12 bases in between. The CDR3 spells CASSSGGIQPQHF. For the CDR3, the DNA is TGTGCCAGCAGCTCAGGAGGCATTCAGCCCCAGCATTTT.

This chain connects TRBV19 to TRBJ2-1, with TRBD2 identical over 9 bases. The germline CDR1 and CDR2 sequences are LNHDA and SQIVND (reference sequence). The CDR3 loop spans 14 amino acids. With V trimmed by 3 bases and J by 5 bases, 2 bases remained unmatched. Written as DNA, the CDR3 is TGTGCCAGTAGTATCCCTAGCGGGAACAATGAGCAGTTCTTC. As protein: CASSIPSGNNEQFF.

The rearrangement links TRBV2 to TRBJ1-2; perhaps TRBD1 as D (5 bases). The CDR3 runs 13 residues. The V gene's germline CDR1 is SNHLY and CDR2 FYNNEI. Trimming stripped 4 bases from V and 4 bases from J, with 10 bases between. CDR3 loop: CASSGGGVYGYTF. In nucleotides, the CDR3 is TGTGCCAGCAGTGGGGGCGGGGTCTATGGCTACACCTTC.

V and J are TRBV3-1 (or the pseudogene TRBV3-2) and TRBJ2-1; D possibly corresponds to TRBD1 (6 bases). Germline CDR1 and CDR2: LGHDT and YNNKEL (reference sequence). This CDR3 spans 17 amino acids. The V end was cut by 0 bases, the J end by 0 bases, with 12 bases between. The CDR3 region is CASSQDWQGSSYNEQFF. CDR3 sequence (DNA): TGTGCCAGCAGCCAAGATTGGCAGGGGTCCTCCTACAATGAGCAGTTCTTC.

The CDR3 DNA is TGCGCCAGCAGCTTCGGGACAGCCAACAATGAGCAGTTCTTC. Its translation: CASSFGTANNEQFF. The chain uses TRBV5-1 and TRBJ2-1; TRBD1 agrees at 7 bases. Losses at the gene ends were 2 bases for V and 5 bases for J; bases not matched to a gene: 4. This CDR3 spans 14 amino acids. CDR1 SGHRS and CDR2 YFSETQ come from the germline V gene.

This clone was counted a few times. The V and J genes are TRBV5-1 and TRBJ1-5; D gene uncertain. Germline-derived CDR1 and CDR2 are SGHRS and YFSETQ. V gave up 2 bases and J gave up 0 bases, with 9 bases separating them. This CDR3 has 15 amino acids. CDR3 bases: TGCGCCAGCAGCTTCTCAGGAAATAGCAATCAGCCCCAGCATTTT. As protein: CASSFSGNSNQPQHF.

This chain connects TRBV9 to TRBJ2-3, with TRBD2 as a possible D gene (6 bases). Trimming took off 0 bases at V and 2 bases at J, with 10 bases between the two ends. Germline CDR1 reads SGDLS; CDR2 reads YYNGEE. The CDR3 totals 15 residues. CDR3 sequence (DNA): TGTGCCAGCAGCGTAGCGGCGGGACCCACAGATACGCAGTATTTT. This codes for CASSVAAGPTDTQYF.

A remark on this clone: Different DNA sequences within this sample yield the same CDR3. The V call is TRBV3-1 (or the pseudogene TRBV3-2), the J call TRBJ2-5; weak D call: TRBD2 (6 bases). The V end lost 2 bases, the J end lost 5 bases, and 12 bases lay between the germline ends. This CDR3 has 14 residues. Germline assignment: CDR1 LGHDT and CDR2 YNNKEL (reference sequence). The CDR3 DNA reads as TGTGCCAGCAGCCAATCGAGTGGGGGGGAGACCCAGTACTTC. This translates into CASSQSSGGETQYF.

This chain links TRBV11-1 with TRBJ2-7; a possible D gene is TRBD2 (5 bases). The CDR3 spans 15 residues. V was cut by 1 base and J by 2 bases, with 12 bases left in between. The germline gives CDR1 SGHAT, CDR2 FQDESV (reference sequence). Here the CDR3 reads CASSLGGGAPYEQYF. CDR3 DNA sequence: TGTGCCAGCAGCTTAGGAGGAGGAGCTCCCTACGAGCAGTACTTC.

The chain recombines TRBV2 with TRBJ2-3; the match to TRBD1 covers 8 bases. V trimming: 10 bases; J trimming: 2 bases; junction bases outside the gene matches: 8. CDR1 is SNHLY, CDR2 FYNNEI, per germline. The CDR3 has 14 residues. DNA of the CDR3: TGTGCCACAGTACGGGACAGGAACACAGATACGCAGTATTTT. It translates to CATVRDRNTDTQYF.

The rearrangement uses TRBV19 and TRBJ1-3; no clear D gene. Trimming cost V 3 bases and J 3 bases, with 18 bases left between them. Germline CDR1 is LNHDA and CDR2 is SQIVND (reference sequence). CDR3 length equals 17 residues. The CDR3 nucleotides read TGTGCCAGTAGTATGAGAGGTACCCATCGAGGTGGAAACACCATATATTTT. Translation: CASSMRGTHRGGNTIYF.

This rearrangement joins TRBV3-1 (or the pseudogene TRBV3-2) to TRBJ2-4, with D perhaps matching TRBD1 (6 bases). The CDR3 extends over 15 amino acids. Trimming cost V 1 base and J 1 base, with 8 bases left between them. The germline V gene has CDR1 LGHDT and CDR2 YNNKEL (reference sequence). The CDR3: CASSQVQGAKNIQYF. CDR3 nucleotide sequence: TGTGCCAGCAGCCAAGTCCAGGGGGCCAAAAACATTCAGTACTTC.

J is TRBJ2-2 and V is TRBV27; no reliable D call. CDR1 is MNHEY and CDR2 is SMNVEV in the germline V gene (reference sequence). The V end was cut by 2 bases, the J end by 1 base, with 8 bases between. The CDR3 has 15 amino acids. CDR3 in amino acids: CASSLTYMNTGELFF. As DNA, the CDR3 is TGTGCCAGCAGTTTAACCTATATGAACACCGGGGAGCTGTTTTTT.

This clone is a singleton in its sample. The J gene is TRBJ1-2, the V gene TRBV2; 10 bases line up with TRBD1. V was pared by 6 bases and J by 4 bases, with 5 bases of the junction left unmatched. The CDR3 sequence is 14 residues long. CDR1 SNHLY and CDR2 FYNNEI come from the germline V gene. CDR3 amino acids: CASREDRGTYGYTF. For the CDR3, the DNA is TGTGCCAGCAGGGAGGACAGGGGGACCTATGGCTACACCTTC. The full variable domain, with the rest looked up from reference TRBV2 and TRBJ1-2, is EPEVTQTPSHQVTQMGQEVILRCVPISNHLYFYWYRQILGQKVEFLVSFYNNEISEKSEIFDDQFSVERPDGSNFTLKIRSTKLEDSAMYFCASREDRGTYGYTFGSGTRLTVV.

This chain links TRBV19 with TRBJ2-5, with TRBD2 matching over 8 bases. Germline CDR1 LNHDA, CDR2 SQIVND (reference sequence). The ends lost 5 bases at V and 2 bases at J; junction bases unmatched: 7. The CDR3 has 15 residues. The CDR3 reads CASSPVLAAQETQYF. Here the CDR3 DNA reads TGTGCCAGTAGTCCCGTACTAGCGGCTCAAGAGACCCAGTACTTC.

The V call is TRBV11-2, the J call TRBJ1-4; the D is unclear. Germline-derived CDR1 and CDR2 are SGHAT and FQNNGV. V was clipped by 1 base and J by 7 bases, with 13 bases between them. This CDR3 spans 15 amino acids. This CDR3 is CASSLGDRRIEKLFF. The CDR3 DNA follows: TGTGCCAGCAGCTTAGGGGATAGGAGGATTGAAAAACTGTTTTTT.